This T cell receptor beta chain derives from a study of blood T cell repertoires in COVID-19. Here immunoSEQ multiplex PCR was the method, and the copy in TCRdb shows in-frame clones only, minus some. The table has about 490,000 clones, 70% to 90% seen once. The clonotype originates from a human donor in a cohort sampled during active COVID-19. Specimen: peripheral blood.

The CDR3 region is CASSVNSDYEQYF. Here the CDR3 DNA reads TGTGCCAGCAGCGTGAACAGTGACTACGAGCAGTACTTC. The chain has TRBV9 and TRBJ2-7; no definite D call. Trimming shortened V by 2 bases and J by 3 bases, and 9 bases separated the two germline ends. The CDR3 runs 13 residues. The germline V gene has CDR1 SGDLS and CDR2 YYNGEE.